This T cell receptor beta chain comes out of a study of T cell repertoires in cytomegalovirus infection. Study information: Public TCR beta signatures marked donors with CMV infection and the matching HLA. Study conclusions and caveats: Carriers of CMV plus the relevant HLA were identified by cumulative public TCR beta family frequency. Dominant in the ex vivo response were TCR beta clonotypes restricted by HLA-C and specific for CMV.

The CDR3 length is 12 residues. CDR1 and CDR2 (germline): MNHEY, SVGAGI. V shed 8 bases, J shed 9 bases, and the junction held 9 bases outside the gene matches. TCRdb redid the calling of the reads with MiXCR, one entry per CDR3 protein. The sample carries about 890,000 distinct CDR3 sequences, less than 35% recorded once. A remark on this clonotype: What it recognizes is unknown.

The material sequenced was cultured CD8+ T cells from PBMCs, taken from culture after CMV antigen stimulation. This TCR was sampled from a human donor in good health (CMV status not recorded). Some clones in this sample may be carry-over from other donors' samples. V gene TRBV6-5 combines with J gene TRBJ2-7; 8 bases match TRBD1. CDR3 sequence reads: CASGLGTGPQYF. CDR3 DNA sequence: TGTGCCAGCGGGCTTGGGACAGGCCCGCAGTACTTC.